This TCR beta chain derives from a study of cytomegalovirus exposure and HLA in healthy donors. Primers for the PCR totalled 60 Vbeta and 13 Jbeta. The method was immunoSEQ multiplex PCR; TCRdb's version includes in-frame clones alone and lacks a portion of them. In the table there are some 200,000 clones, around 85% of which are singletons. A remark on this clone: Its target is not known.

General study results and limits: Researchers counted around 150 TCR beta chains as cytomegalovirus-associated.

The germline V gene has CDR1 SGHRS and CDR2 YFSETQ. The length of the CDR3 is 16 residues. Trimming took off 6 bases at V and 0 bases at J, with 13 bases between the two ends. Material for sequencing was PBMCs. The source of this sequence is a man aged 45 to 65 in good health and CMV-seronegative. This sequence joins TRBV5-1 and TRBJ2-6; D is uncertain. The CDR3, as DNA: TGCGCCAGCACCCGTCCAGGTAGCTCTGGGGCCAACGTCCTGACTTTC. Amino acid sequence: CASTRPGSSGANVLTF. Drawing the rest from reference TRBV5-1 and TRBJ2-6, the complete variable domain is KAGVTQTPRYLIKTRGQQVTLSCSPISGHRSVSWYQQTPGQGLQFLFEYFSETQRNKGNFPGRFSGRQFSNSRSEMNVSTLELGDSALYLCASTRPGSSGANVLTFGAGSRLTVL.